These T cell receptor beta chains were read from a single sample in a study of T cell repertoires in cytomegalovirus infection. TCRdb passed the reads through MiXCR, listing each CDR3 protein once. The sample has 450,000 to 650,000 distinct CDR3 sequences, more than 25% seen once. Input material: PBMCs. These receptors originate from a human donor in good health (CMV status not recorded). Some clones in this sample may be carry-over from other donors' samples. The CDR3 runs from the conserved cysteine through the conserved F or W. A D gene is named only where the DNA matches it firmly. Where a row states a size, it is once, few, many or the class of an expanded clone; other rows omit it.

CDR3 protein: CASSYEPTSVQETQYF
CDR3 DNA: TGTGCCAGCAGTTATGAGCCAACGTCAGTCCAAGAGACCCAGTACTTC
clone size: .
V gene: TRBV6-2/TRBV6-3
D gene: .
J gene: TRBJ2-5

CDR3 protein: CSVAPSTGELFF
CDR3 DNA: TGCAGCGTTGCCCCTAGCACCGGGGAGCTGTTTTTT
clone size: .
V gene: TRBV29-1
D gene: .
J gene: TRBJ2-2

CDR3 protein: CSAIDPQGISNQPQHF
CDR3 DNA: TGCAGTGCTATAGACCCACAGGGGATTAGCAATCAGCCCCAGCATTTT
clone size: .
V gene: TRBV20-1
D gene: TRBD1
J gene: TRBJ1-5

CDR3 protein: CASGSVVDTQYF
CDR3 DNA: TGCGCCAGCGGGTCGGTTGTTGATACGCAGTATTTT
clone size: .
V gene: TRBV4-1
D gene: .
J gene: TRBJ2-3

CDR3 protein: CASSWARDSSYNEQFF
CDR3 DNA: TGCGCCAGCAGCTGGGCCCGAGACAGCTCCTACAATGAGCAGTTCTTC
clone size: .
V gene: TRBV5-1
D gene: .
J gene: TRBJ2-1

CDR3 protein: CSAPLSTDTQYF
CDR3 DNA: TGCAGTGCCCCCTTAAGCACAGATACGCAGTATTTT
clone size: .
V gene: TRBV20-1
D gene: .
J gene: TRBJ2-3

CDR3 protein: CASGQGNTQYF
CDR3 DNA: TGTGCCAGCGGACAGGGTAATACGCAGTATTTT
clone size: few
V gene: TRBV11-3
D gene: TRBD1
J gene: TRBJ2-3

CDR3 protein: CASSQDLVRRDYGYTF
CDR3 DNA: TGCGCCAGCAGCCAAGATCTGGTCAGGCGAGACTATGGCTACACCTTC
clone size: .
V gene: TRBV4-1
D gene: .
J gene: TRBJ1-2

CDR3 protein: CASSPGRRFMNTEAFF
CDR3 DNA: TGTGCCAGCAGTCCGGGACGGAGGTTCATGAACACTGAAGCTTTCTTT
clone size: .
V gene: TRBV27
D gene: .
J gene: TRBJ1-1

CDR3 protein: CASSIAVSSYEQYF
CDR3 DNA: TGTGCCAGCAGTATCGCTGTGAGCTCCTACGAGCAGTACTTC
clone size: .
V gene: TRBV28
D gene: .
J gene: TRBJ2-7

CDR3 protein: CASSLGVAGGPDTQYF
CDR3 DNA: TGTGCCAGCAGCTTAGGGGTAGCGGGAGGCCCGGATACGCAGTATTTT
clone size: many
V gene: TRBV7-8
D gene: TRBD2
J gene: TRBJ2-3

CDR3 protein: CSALPGGFNQPQHF
CDR3 DNA: TGCAGTGCTCTTCCAGGGGGCTTTAATCAGCCCCAGCATTTT
clone size: once
V gene: TRBV20-1
D gene: TRBD1
J gene: TRBJ1-5

CDR3 protein: CASSLGPYGSYNEQFF
CDR3 DNA: TGTGCCAGCAGCTTAGGACCCTACGGCTCCTACAATGAGCAGTTCTTC
clone size: many
V gene: TRBV7-6
D gene: .
J gene: TRBJ2-1

CDR3 protein: CASSLELGQPQHF
CDR3 DNA: TGTGCCAGCAGCTTAGAACTCGGTCAGCCCCAGCATTTT
clone size: many
V gene: TRBV7-2
D gene: .
J gene: TRBJ1-5

CDR3 protein: CASRAGAPQDTQYF
CDR3 DNA: TGTGCCAGCAGGGCCGGGGCTCCACAAGATACGCAGTATTTT
clone size: few
V gene: TRBV11-1
D gene: .
J gene: TRBJ2-3

CDR3 protein: CASSQTVRRMNTEAFF
CDR3 DNA: TGTGCCAGCAGCCAGACCGTACGAAGAATGAACACTGAAGCTTTCTTT
clone size: few
V gene: TRBV7-8
D gene: .
J gene: TRBJ1-1

CDR3 protein: CASSASGTSVDTQYF
CDR3 DNA: TGTGCCAGCAGTGCATCCGGGACTAGCGTTGATACGCAGTATTTT
clone size: .
V gene: TRBV6-2/TRBV6-3
D gene: TRBD2
J gene: TRBJ2-3

CDR3 protein: CASSNLVQETQYF
CDR3 DNA: TGTGCCAGCAGTAACCTGGTCCAAGAGACCCAGTACTTC
clone size: few
V gene: TRBV12-3/TRBV12-4
D gene: .
J gene: TRBJ2-5

CDR3 protein: CASGAGWHQPQHF
CDR3 DNA: TGTGCCAGCGGGGCAGGGTGGCATCAGCCCCAGCATTTT
clone size: .
V gene: TRBV6-6
D gene: .
J gene: TRBJ1-5

CDR3 protein: CASSQPRGGGGNGYTF
CDR3 DNA: TGTGCCAGCAGCCAACCCAGGGGAGGAGGGGGCAATGGCTACACCTTC
clone size: .
V gene: TRBV4-2
D gene: TRBD1
J gene: TRBJ1-2

CDR3 protein: CASSWTGGNQPQHF
CDR3 DNA: TGTGCCAGCAGTTGGACAGGGGGCAATCAGCCCCAGCATTTT
clone size: .
V gene: TRBV6-2/TRBV6-3
D gene: TRBD1
J gene: TRBJ1-5

CDR3 protein: CSARDYSSLDNSPLHF
CDR3 DNA: TGCAGTGCTAGAGATTATTCATCTCTTGATAATTCACCCCTCCACTTT
clone size: few
V gene: TRBV20-1
D gene: .
J gene: TRBJ1-6